This is a list of T cell receptor beta chains from one sample in a study of regulatory T cells in long-lasting Graves disease. Using its own MiXCR run on the multiplex PCR reads, TCRdb lists one record per CDR3 protein. This sample has about 310,000 distinct CDR3 sequences, with more than 20% found just once. The sample here was peripheral blood mononuclear cells (PBMCs), taken when the disease was refractory, from a patient treated with antithyroid drugs. The receptors come from a female donor with Graves disease. The CDR3 runs from the conserved cysteine through the conserved F or W. Fields, in order: D gene, clone size, J gene, V gene, CDR3 protein, CDR3 DNA. D genes are given only for firm matches. Clone size is given for some rows only: seen once, a few or many times, or a class if the clone is expanded.

. . TRBJ1-5 TRBV12-3/TRBV12-4 CASRWEAVSNQPQHF TGTGCCAGCAGATGGGAGGCGGTTAGCAATCAGCCCCAGCATTTT
. few TRBJ1-1 TRBV5-1 CASSLAEMGFRAEAFF TGCGCCAGCAGCTTGGCCGAGATGGGGTTTCGGGCTGAAGCTTTCTTT
. few TRBJ1-2 TRBV20-1 CKGRSNYGYTF TGCAAGGGCCGCAGTAACTATGGCTACACCTTC
. . TRBJ2-2 TRBV7-9 CAVKTGRNTGELLF TGTGCCGTAAAGACGGGGAGGAACACCGGGGAGCTGCTTTTT
TRBD1 . TRBJ2-3 TRBV30 CAWTPRTGEADTQYF TGTGCCTGGACCCCCAGGACAGGGGAGGCAGATACGCAGTATTTT
TRBD1 . TRBJ1-4 TRBV27 CASRRRTGDAEKLFF TGTGCCAGCAGACGGAGGACAGGGGACGCTGAAAAACTGTTTTTT
. many TRBJ2-5 TRBV2 CASSDGSGGWQETQYF TGTGCCAGCAGTGATGGCTCAGGGGGGTGGCAAGAGACCCAGTACTTC
TRBD2 . TRBJ2-5 TRBV7-2 CASTLWTSGTETQYF TGTGCCAGCACCTTATGGACTAGCGGGACTGAGACCCAGTACTTC
. few TRBJ2-5 TRBV25-1 CASSTGQIETQYF TGTGCCAGCAGCACCGGACAGATAGAGACCCAGTACTTC
TRBD2 many TRBJ2-7 TRBV20-1 CSARIGTRGSYEQYF TGCAGTGCTAGAATTGGGACTAGAGGCTCCTACGAGCAGTACTTC
TRBD1 many TRBJ1-2 TRBV28 CASSSGTGDLYGYTF TGTGCCAGCAGTTCCGGGACAGGCGACCTCTATGGCTACACCTTC
TRBD1 many TRBJ2-2 TRBV6-1 CAGPFRGTGELFF TGTGCCGGACCGTTCAGGGGGACCGGGGAGCTGTTTTTT
. many TRBJ2-7 TRBV3-1 CASSSYLSEQYF TGTGCCAGCAGCTCCTACCTGTCCGAGCAGTACTTC
TRBD2 . TRBJ2-1 TRBV15 CATSRKGLAGGYEQFF TGTGCCACCAGCAGGAAGGGACTAGCGGGAGGATATGAGCAGTTCTTC
. few TRBJ2-1 TRBV7-9 CASSHGTLYNEQFF TGTGCCAGCAGCCACGGGACGTTGTACAATGAGCAGTTCTTC
. few TRBJ2-7 TRBV7-2 CASSLVPTYEQYF TGTGCCAGCAGCTTAGTGCCAACCTACGAGCAGTACTTC
TRBD2 few TRBJ2-6 TRBV7-2 CASSPFGGTGANVLTF TGTGCCAGCAGCCCCTTCGGGGGGACTGGGGCCAACGTCCTGACTTTC
. many TRBJ2-5 TRBV12-3/TRBV12-4 CASSYLGDRETQYF TGTGCCAGCAGTTATTTGGGGGACCGGGAGACCCAGTACTTC
TRBD2 . TRBJ2-7 TRBV7-2 CASSFTSGAYEQYF TGTGCCAGCAGCTTTACTAGCGGTGCCTACGAGCAGTACTTC
TRBD2 few TRBJ2-7 TRBV11-3 CASSLEAGSEQYF TGTGCCAGCAGCTTAGAAGCGGGGAGCGAGCAGTACTTC
TRBD1 many TRBJ1-5 TRBV28 CASSVTGEPQHF TGTGCCAGCAGTGTAACAGGGGAGCCCCAGCATTTT
. many TRBJ1-2 TRBV28 CASRINYGYTF TGTGCCAGCAGGATAAACTATGGCTACACCTTC
. . TRBJ2-5 TRBV10-3 CAISESGGDQETQYF TGTGCCATCAGTGAGTCAGGGGGAGATCAAGAGACCCAGTACTTC
. . TRBJ2-7 TRBV11-2 CASSQFDSSYEQYF TGTGCCAGCAGCCAATTTGACAGCTCCTACGAGCAGTACTTC
TRBD1 few TRBJ2-7 TRBV10-3 CAISVGGQGFDEQYF TGTGCCATCAGTGTAGGGGGACAGGGATTTGACGAGCAGTACTTC
. . TRBJ2-1 TRBV5-1 CASSSGIGEVDEQFF TGCGCCAGCAGCTCAGGAATCGGAGAAGTGGATGAGCAGTTCTTC
. few TRBJ1-1 TRBV7-2 CASSLDWGRGAFF TGTGCCAGCAGCTTAGATTGGGGAAGGGGAGCTTTCTTT